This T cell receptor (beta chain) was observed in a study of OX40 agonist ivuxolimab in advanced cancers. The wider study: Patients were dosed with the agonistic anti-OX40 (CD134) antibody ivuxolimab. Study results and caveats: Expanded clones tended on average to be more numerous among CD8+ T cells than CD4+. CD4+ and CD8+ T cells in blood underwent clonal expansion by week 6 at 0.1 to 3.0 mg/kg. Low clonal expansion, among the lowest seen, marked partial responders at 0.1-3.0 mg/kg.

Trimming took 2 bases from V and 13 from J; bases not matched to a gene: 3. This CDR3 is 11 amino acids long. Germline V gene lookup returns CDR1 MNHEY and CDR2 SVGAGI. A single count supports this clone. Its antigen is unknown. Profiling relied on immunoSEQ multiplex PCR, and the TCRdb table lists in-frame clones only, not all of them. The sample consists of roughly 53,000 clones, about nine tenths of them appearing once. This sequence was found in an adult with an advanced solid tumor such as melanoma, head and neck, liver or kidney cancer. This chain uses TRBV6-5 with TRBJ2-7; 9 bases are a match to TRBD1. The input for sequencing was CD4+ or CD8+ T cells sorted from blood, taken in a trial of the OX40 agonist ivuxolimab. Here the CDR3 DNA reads TGTGCCAGCAGTTACGGGACAGGGATATACTTC. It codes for CASSYGTGIYF.